One sample yielded the 19 T cell receptor beta chains listed below, sequenced in a study of cytomegalovirus exposure and HLA in healthy donors. Both 60 Vbeta primers and 13 Jbeta primers went into the PCR. Produced via immunoSEQ multiplex PCR; TCRdb's table is partial and in-frame only. The data contain some 140,000 clones, roughly 85% of them singletons. Sequencing input: PBMCs. Receptors were obtained from a man in his forties in good health and CMV-seronegative.

The V call is TRBV7-9, the J call TRBJ1-6; D remains ambiguous. Between the trimmed V and J ends, which lost 4 bases and 7 bases, there was a span of 11 bases. Germline V gene data show CDR1 as SEHNR and CDR2 as FQNEAQ (reference sequence). This CDR3 has 14 residues. The CDR3 reads CASSSREWNSPLHF. Here the CDR3 DNA reads TGTGCCAGCAGCTCCCGGGAATGGAATTCACCCCTCCACTTT.

The chain recombines TRBV11-3 with TRBJ2-5; possible D gene TRBD1, 6 bases. The V gene's germline CDR1 is SGHNT and CDR2 YENEEA. This CDR3 has 14 amino acids. The V gene lost 3 bases and the J gene lost 0 bases, with 8 bases spanning the gap. The CDR3 sequence is CASSLSGDQETQYF. CDR3 bases: TGTGCCAGCAGCTTGTCAGGGGACCAAGAGACCCAGTACTTC.

The chain employs TRBV4-1 and TRBJ1-2; D is uncertain. There are 15 residues in the CDR3. Germline V gives CDR1 MGHRA, CDR2 YSYEKL. V lost 1 base and J lost 2, with 11 bases in between. The CDR3 is CASSQVAATNYGYTF. In DNA form, the CDR3 reads TGCGCCAGCAGCCAAGTAGCTGCCACAAACTATGGCTACACCTTC.

This clone was counted a single time. V usage is TRBV30 and J usage is TRBJ2-1; TRBD2 matches 11 bases. Germline CDR1 and CDR2: GTSNPN and SVGIG (reference sequence). The CDR3 extends over 14 amino acids. The ends lost 1 base at V and 7 bases at J; junction bases unmatched: 3. The CDR3 reads CAWSGLAGPNEQFF. In DNA, the CDR3 is TGTGCCTGGAGTGGACTAGCGGGGCCAAATGAGCAGTTCTTC.

The chain carries TRBV18 and TRBJ1-1; D is perhaps TRBD1 (5 bases). The CDR3 is 13 residues long. Per the germline V gene, CDR1 is KGHSH and CDR2 is LQKENI. Trimming took 6 bases from V and 1 from J, leaving 9 bases between them. Here the CDR3 DNA reads TGTGCCAGCTCGCAACAGGAGAACACTGAAGCTTTCTTT. Protein: CASSQQENTEAFF.

The chain joins TRBV7-9 to TRBJ2-1; the D gene is possibly TRBD2 (5 bases). V lost 2 bases to trimming and J lost 3 bases, with 5 bases between them. The CDR3 sequence is 13 residues long. Germline V gene data show CDR1 as SEHNR and CDR2 as FQNEAQ (reference sequence). CDR3 DNA: TGTGCCAGCAGCTTAACTAGCTACAATGAGCAGTTCTTC. This encodes CASSLTSYNEQFF.

The chain combines TRBV2 with TRBJ2-7, with 12 bases identical to TRBD2. With 10 bases clipped from V and 3 bases from J, the junction kept 7 bases outside the gene matches. This CDR3 is 14 amino acids long. Germline V gene data show CDR1 as SNHLY and CDR2 as FYNNEI. Here the CDR3 DNA reads TGTGCCACCGCAAGGACTAGCGGGAACTACGAGCAGTACTTC. This sequence encodes CATARTSGNYEQYF.

V gene TRBV20-1 combines with J gene TRBJ2-3; D is possibly TRBD1 (6 bases). Germline V gene data show CDR1 as DFQATT and CDR2 as SNEGSKA (reference sequence). V was pared by 3 bases and J by 10 bases, with 11 bases between. The length of the CDR3 is 11 residues. The CDR3 bases are TGCAGTGCTAGTACAGGGATACCGCAGTATTTT. Amino acids: CSASTGIPQYF.

This clone was detected only once. This chain uses TRBV11-1 with TRBJ1-4; D may be TRBD1 (5 bases). The CDR3 is 15 amino acids. The germline V gene encodes CDR1 SGHAT and CDR2 FQDESV (reference sequence). V gave up 5 bases and J gave up 5 bases, with 15 bases separating them. CDR3 region: CASSPMGTLNEKLFF. The CDR3 DNA reads TGTGCCAGCAGCCCGATGGGGACTTTAAATGAAAAACTGTTTTTT. Combining the CDR3 with reference TRBV11-1 and TRBJ1-4 gives the whole variable domain EAEVAQSPRYKITEKSQAVAFWCDPISGHATLYWYRQILGQGPELLVQFQDESVVDDSQLPKDRFSAERLKGVDSTLKIQPAELGDSAMYLCASSPMGTLNEKLFFGSGTQLSVL.

The genes are TRBV7-2 and TRBJ2-2; a weak D match, TRBD2 (6 bases). This CDR3 spans 15 amino acids. Trimming took off 4 bases at V and 7 bases at J, with 16 bases between the two ends. Germline V lookup: CDR1 SGHTA, CDR2 FQGNSA. CDR3 sequence (DNA): TGTGCCAGCAGCTGGACTGGGAGGATAGGCGGGGAGCTGTTTTTT. Its translation: CASSWTGRIGGELFF.

The chain has TRBV27 and TRBJ2-1; D remains ambiguous. The V and J ends lost 2 bases and 1 base respectively, with 6 bases between them. Germline values: CDR1 MNHEY, CDR2 SMNVEV (reference sequence). The CDR3 sequence is 14 residues long. The CDR3 is CASSLLRSYNEQFF. CDR3 in DNA: TGTGCCAGCAGTTTACTGCGTTCCTACAATGAGCAGTTCTTC.

The J gene is TRBJ1-1, the V gene TRBV27; D might be TRBD1 (6 bases). CDR1 MNHEY and CDR2 SMNVEV come from the germline V gene (reference sequence). Trimming left V 6 bases short and J 1 base short, with 15 bases between. This CDR3 comprises 15 residues. CDR3 nucleotides: TGTGCCAGCAGCCGAAAACCGACAGGGAACACTGAAGCTTTCTTT. It translates to CASSRKPTGNTEAFF.

This clone has only a few counts. The CDR3 DNA follows: TGTGCCAGTAGCCCCCAGGGGGCGGGGTATGGCTACACCTTC. This translates into CASSPQGAGYGYTF. The chain links TRBV19 to TRBJ1-2, with TRBD1 matching 8 bases. The J segment lost 5 bases and the V segment lost 6 bases, leaving 8 bases of the junction unmatched. The CDR3 extends over 14 amino acids. Looked up from germline, CDR1 is LNHDA and CDR2 is SQIVND (reference sequence).

The chain links TRBV4-1 to TRBJ1-5, with no clear D. CDR3 size: 15 residues. V was shortened by 0 bases and J by 8 bases, with 14 bases between the two germline ends. Looked up from germline, CDR1 is MGHRA and CDR2 is YSYEKL. This CDR3 reads CASSQDWALIEPQHF. The CDR3 DNA follows: TGCGCCAGCAGCCAAGATTGGGCCCTAATAGAGCCCCAGCATTTT.

The chain couples TRBV11-2 to TRBJ2-7, with TRBD1 as a possible D gene (5 bases). V lost 5 bases and J 0 bases, leaving 11 bases between the germline ends. This CDR3 region has 14 residues. Germline V gives CDR1 SGHAT, CDR2 FQNNGV. CDR3 DNA sequence: TGTGCCAGCAGCCGTGACAGTTACTCCTACGAGCAGTACTTC. This gives the protein CASSRDSYSYEQYF.

The J gene is TRBJ2-1, the V gene TRBV5-4; 12 bases match TRBD2. The germline gives CDR1 SGHNT, CDR2 YYREEE (reference sequence). The ends lost 0 bases at V and 7 bases at J; junction bases unmatched: 2. The CDR3 totals 15 residues. The chain's CDR3 is CASSLETSGRNEQFF. The CDR3 DNA follows: TGTGCCAGCAGCTTGGAGACTAGCGGGAGAAATGAGCAGTTCTTC.

The chain carries TRBV9 and TRBJ2-3, with TRBD2 identical over 9 bases. The CDR3 has 15 residues. The germline CDR1 and CDR2 sequences are SGDLS and YYNGEE. V lost 2 bases, J lost 4 bases, and 5 bases stayed unmatched. Here the CDR3 reads CASSVGTSRADTQYF. The CDR3 DNA follows: TGTGCCAGCAGCGTGGGGACTAGCCGCGCAGATACGCAGTATTTT.

This clone was seen only a few times. The J gene is TRBJ2-7, the V gene TRBV11-2; the match to TRBD2 covers 16 bases. This CDR3 has 14 amino acids. In germline, CDR1 is SGHAT, CDR2 FQNNGV. V was pared by 6 bases and J by 6 bases, with 2 bases of the junction left unmatched. CDR3 residues: CASRGLAGGREQYF. As DNA, the CDR3 is TGTGCCAGCAGGGGACTAGCGGGGGGGCGCGAGCAGTACTTC.

The CDR3 sequence is CASSSRDRDGNEQFF. The CDR3 DNA reads as TGTGCCAGCAGCTCGAGAGACAGGGACGGCAATGAGCAGTTCTTC. The chain links TRBV5-4 to TRBJ2-1; 7 bases map to TRBD1. The germline V gene encodes CDR1 SGHNT and CDR2 YYREEE (reference sequence). J lost 6 bases, V lost 3 bases, and 9 bases had no gene match. The CDR3 runs 15 residues.